What follows describes a single T cell receptor beta chain. These data originate in a study of blood T cells in healthy people across ages. Trimming cost V 4 bases and J 3 bases; bases outside gene matches: 6. The CDR3 loop spans 15 amino acids. CDR1 and CDR2 from the germline V gene are SGHAT and FQNNGV. The authors ran a second PCR of roughly 7 to 11 cycles using a sample-barcoded 5' primer and a J-beta primer mix. A single record per CDR3 protein comes from TCRdb applying MiXCR to the 5' RACE reads. The table includes around 1.1 million distinct CDR3 sequences, around two fifths detected once. They isolated at least 6 million PBMCs from each sample.

Material: blood. The V gene is TRBV11-2, the J gene TRBJ1-1; 9 bases line up with TRBD1. The origin of this receptor is a man between 18 and 29 years old in good health. The CDR3 region is CASSSTGGSDTEAFF. CDR3 DNA sequence: TGTGCCAGCAGCTCCACAGGGGGCTCAGACACTGAAGCTTTCTTT.